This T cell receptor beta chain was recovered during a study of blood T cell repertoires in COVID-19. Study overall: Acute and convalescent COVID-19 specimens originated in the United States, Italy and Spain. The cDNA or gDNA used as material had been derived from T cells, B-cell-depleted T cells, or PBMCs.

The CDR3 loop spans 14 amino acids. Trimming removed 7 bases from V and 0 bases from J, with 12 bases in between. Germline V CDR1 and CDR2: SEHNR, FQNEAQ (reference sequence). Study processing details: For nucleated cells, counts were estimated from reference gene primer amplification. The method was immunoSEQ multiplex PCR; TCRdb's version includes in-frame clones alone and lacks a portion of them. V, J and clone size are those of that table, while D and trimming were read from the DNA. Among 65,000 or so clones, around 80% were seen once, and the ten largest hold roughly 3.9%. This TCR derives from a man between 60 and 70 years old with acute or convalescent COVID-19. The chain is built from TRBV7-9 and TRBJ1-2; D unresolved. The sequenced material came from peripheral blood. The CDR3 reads CASTQSMANYGYTF. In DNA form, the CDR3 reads TGTGCCAGCACCCAATCTATGGCTAACTATGGCTACACCTTC. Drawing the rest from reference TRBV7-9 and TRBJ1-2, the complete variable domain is DTGVSQNPRHKITKRGQNVTFRCDPISEHNRLYWYRQTLGQGPEFLTYFQNEAQLEKSRLLSDRFSAERPKGSFSTLEIQRTEQGDSAMYLCASTQSMANYGYTFGSGTRLTVV.